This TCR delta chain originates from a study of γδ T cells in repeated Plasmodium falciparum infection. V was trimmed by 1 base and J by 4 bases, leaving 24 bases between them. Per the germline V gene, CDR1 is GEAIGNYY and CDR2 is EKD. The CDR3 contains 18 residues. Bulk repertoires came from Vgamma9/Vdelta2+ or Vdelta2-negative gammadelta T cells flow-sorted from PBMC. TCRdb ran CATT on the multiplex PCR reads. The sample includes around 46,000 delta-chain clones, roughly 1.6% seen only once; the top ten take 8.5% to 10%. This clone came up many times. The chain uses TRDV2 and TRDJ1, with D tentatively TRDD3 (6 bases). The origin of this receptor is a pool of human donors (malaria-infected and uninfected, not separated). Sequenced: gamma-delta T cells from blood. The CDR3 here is CACDTVRGTTGWGDKLIF. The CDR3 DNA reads TGTGCCTGTGACACTGTCCGGGGGACCACCGGGTGGGGCGATAAACTCATCTTT.